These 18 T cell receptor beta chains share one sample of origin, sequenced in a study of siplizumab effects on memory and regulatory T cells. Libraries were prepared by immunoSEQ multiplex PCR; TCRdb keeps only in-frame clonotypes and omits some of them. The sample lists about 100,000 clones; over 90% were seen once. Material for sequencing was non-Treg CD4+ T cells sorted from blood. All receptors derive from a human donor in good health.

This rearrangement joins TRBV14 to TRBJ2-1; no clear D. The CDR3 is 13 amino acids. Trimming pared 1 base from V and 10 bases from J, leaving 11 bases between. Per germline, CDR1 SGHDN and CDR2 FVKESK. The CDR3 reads CASSQGYQAEQFF. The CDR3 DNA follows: TGTGCCAGCAGCCAAGGTTATCAGGCCGAGCAGTTCTTC.

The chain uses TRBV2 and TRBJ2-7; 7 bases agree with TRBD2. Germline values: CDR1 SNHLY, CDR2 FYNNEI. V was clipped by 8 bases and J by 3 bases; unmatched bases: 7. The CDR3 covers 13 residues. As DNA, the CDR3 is TGTGCCAGCTACGGGCTAGCGGACTACGAGCAGTACTTC. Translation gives CASYGLADYEQYF.

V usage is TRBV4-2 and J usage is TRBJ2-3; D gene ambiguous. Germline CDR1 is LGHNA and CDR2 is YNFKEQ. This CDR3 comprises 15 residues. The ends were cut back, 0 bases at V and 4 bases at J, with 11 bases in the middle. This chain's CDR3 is CASSQESGYADTQYF. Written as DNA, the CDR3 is TGTGCCAGCAGCCAAGAATCCGGGTACGCAGATACGCAGTATTTT.

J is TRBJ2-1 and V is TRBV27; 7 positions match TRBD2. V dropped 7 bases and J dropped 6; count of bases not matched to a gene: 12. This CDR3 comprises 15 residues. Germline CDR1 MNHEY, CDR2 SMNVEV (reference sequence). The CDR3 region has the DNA TGTGCCAGCATCTCAAGCGGGAATCGTTTCAATGAGCAGTTCTTC. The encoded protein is CASISSGNRFNEQFF.

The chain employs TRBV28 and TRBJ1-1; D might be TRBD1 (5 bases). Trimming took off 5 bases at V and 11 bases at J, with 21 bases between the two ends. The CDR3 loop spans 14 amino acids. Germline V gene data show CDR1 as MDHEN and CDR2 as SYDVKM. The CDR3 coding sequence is TGTGCCAGCAGTCTGACCGGGGATTTACGGGGGGCTTTCTTT. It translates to CASSLTGDLRGAFF.

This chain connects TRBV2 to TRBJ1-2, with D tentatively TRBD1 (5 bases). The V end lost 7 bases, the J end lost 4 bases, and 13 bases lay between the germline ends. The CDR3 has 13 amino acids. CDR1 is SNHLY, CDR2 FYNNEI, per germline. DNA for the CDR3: TGTGCCAGCAACCTCAGGGCCCCCTATGGCTACACCTTC. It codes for CASNLRAPYGYTF.

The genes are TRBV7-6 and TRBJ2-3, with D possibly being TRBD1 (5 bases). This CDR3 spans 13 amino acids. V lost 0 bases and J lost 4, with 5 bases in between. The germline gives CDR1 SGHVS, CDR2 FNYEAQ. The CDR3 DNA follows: TGTGCCAGCAGCTTAGCCAGGGCAGATACGCAGTATTTT. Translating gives CASSLARADTQYF.

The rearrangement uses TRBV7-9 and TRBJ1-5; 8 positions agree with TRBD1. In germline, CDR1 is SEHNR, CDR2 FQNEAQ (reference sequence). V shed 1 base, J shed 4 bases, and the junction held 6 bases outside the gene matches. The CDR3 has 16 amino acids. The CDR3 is CASSLGQGATNQPQHF. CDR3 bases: TGTGCCAGCAGCTTAGGGCAGGGGGCTACGAATCAGCCCCAGCATTTT.

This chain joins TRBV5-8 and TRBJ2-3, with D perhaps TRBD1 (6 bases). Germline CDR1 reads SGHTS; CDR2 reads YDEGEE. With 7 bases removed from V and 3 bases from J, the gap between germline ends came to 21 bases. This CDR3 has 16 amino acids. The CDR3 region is CASPEGQGRWTDTQYF. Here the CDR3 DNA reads TGTGCCAGCCCAGAGGGTCAGGGGCGTTGGACAGATACGCAGTATTTT.

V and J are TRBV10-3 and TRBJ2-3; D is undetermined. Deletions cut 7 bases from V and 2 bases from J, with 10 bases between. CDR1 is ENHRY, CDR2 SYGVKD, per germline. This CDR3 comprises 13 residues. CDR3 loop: CAITGDFTDTQYF. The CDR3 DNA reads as TGTGCCATCACGGGCGACTTCACAGATACGCAGTATTTT.

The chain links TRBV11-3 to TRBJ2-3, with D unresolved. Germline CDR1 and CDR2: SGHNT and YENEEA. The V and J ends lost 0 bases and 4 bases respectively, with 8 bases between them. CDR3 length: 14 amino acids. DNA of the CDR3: TGTGCCAGCAGCTTAGATCGTTGGGCAGATACGCAGTATTTT. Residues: CASSLDRWADTQYF.

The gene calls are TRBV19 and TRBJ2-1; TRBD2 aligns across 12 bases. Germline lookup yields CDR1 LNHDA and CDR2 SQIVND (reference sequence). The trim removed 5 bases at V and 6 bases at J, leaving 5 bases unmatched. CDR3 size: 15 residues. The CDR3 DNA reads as TGTGCCAGTAGTCGACTAGCGGGAGTGGGCAATGAGCAGTTCTTC. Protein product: CASSRLAGVGNEQFF.

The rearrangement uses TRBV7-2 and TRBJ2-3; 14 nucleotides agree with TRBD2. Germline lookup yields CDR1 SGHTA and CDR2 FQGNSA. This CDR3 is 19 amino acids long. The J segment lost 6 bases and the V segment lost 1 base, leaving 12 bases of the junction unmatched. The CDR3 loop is CASSLEGSTSGRARDTQYF. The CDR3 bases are TGTGCCAGCAGCTTAGAAGGGTCGACTAGCGGGAGGGCCAGGGATACGCAGTATTTT. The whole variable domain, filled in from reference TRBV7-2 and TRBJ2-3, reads GAGVSQSPSNKVTEKGKDVELRCDPISGHTALYWYRQSLGQGLEFLIYFQGNSAPDKSGLPSDRFSAERTGGSVSTLTIQRTQQEDSAVYLCASSLEGSTSGRARDTQYFGPGTRLTVL.

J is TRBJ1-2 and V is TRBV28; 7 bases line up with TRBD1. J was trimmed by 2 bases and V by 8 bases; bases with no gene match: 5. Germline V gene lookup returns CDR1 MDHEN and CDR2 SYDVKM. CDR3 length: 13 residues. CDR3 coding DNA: TGTGCCAGCCAAACAGGGGCGAACTATGGCTACACCTTC. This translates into CASQTGANYGYTF.

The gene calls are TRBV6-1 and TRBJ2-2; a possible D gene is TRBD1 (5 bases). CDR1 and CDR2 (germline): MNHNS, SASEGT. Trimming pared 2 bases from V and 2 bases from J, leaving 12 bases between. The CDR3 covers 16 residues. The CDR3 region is CASSEIHRPNTGELFF. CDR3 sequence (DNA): TGTGCCAGCAGTGAAATTCACAGGCCCAACACCGGGGAGCTGTTTTTT.

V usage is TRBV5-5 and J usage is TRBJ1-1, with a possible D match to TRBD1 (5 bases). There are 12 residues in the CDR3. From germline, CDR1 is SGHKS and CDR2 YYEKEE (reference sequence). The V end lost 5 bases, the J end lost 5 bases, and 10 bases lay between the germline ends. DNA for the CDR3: TGTGCCAGCAGGATACAGGAGACTGAAGCTTTCTTT. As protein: CASRIQETEAFF.

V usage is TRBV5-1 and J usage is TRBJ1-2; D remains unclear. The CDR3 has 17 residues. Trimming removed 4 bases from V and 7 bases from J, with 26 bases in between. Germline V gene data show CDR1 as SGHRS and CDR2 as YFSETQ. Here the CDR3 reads CASSPTPAEKTVSGYTF. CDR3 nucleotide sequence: TGCGCCAGCAGCCCTACCCCAGCGGAGAAAACAGTTTCTGGCTACACCTTC.

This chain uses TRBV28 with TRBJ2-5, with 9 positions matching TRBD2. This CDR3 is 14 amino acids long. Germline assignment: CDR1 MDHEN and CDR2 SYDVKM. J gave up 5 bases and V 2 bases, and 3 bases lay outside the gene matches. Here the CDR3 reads CASSLLAGSETQYF. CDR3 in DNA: TGTGCCAGCAGTTTACTAGCGGGGTCGGAGACCCAGTACTTC.